The rows below give T cell receptor beta chains drawn from one sample of a study of response to subunit inactivated influenza vaccine. TCRdb re-called the RT-PCR reads through MiXCR, storing one row per CDR3 protein. The data contain hundreds of thousands of distinct CDR3 sequences, 14% of them seen just once; the ten biggest clones take up roughly 7.2%. The input for sequencing was PBMCs from blood, taken less than 15 days before vaccination. All receptors come from a middle-aged man who received an inactivated influenza vaccine. The CDR3 runs from the conserved cysteine through the conserved F or W. Each record gives: J gene, D gene, clone size, V gene, CDR3 DNA, CDR3 protein. A D gene is named only where the DNA matches it firmly. For some rows the clone size is stated as once, few or many, or as a class when expanded; others skip it.

>TRBJ1-2|.|.|TRBV29-1
TGCAGCGTTGTTACCCCCCTGGCAGGGAGCTATGGCTACACCTTC
CSVVTPLAGSYGYTF
>TRBJ2-7|TRBD2|.|TRBV20-1
TGCAGTGCTAGAATGGCGGGAGGATTCTACGAGCAGTACTTC
CSARMAGGFYEQYF
>TRBJ1-2|.|.|TRBV6-5
TGTGCCAGCAGTTACTCTTCAGGTTCTTATGGCTACACCTTC
CASSYSSGSYGYTF
>TRBJ2-2|TRBD2|.|TRBV5-5
TGTGCCAGCAGCGTACCCGGGACTAGCGGCACCGGGGAGCTGTTTTTT
CASSVPGTSGTGELFF
>TRBJ1-2|TRBD1|many|TRBV12-3/TRBV12-4
TGTGCCAGCAGTACCGGGACAGGGGGCAGCTATGGCTACACCTTC
CASSTGTGGSYGYTF
>TRBJ2-5|TRBD2|many|TRBV5-1
TGCGCCAGCAGCGCGGGACTAGCGGGGGGGCAAGAGACCCAGTACTTC
CASSAGLAGGQETQYF
>TRBJ1-2|TRBD1|few|TRBV7-9
TGTGCCAGCAGCTCACCCGGGACAGGGGGCTATGGCTACACCTTC
CASSSPGTGGYGYTF
>TRBJ2-7|TRBD2|.|TRBV12-3/TRBV12-4
TGTGCCAGCAGTAACGGACTAGCCTACGAGCAGTACTTC
CASSNGLAYEQYF
>TRBJ2-3|.|.|TRBV12-3/TRBV12-4
TGTGCCAGCAGTTTTGGGGGGGCGCACGCAGATACGCAGTATTTT
CASSFGGAHADTQYF
>TRBJ2-1|TRBD2|.|TRBV18
TGTGCCAGCTCACAGGGACTAGCGGGACTCGGGGATGAGCAGTTCTTC
CASSQGLAGLGDEQFF
>TRBJ1-2|TRBD1|.|TRBV7-2
TGTGCCAGCAGCCCAGACAGGGGAGCCTACTATGGCTACACCTTC
CASSPDRGAYYGYTF
>TRBJ2-3|.|few|TRBV10-3
TGTGCCATCAGTGGGCCGGGACTTTCCACAGATACGCAGTATTTT
CAISGPGLSTDTQYF
>TRBJ1-1|.|few|TRBV7-2
TGTGCCAGCAGCTCCAGGGTGGGGACTGAAGCTTTCTTT
CASSSRVGTEAFF
>TRBJ2-5|.|.|TRBV6-2/TRBV6-3
TGTGCCAGCAGTTACGGCGGGAACCAAGAGACCCAGTACTTC
CASSYGGNQETQYF
>TRBJ2-7|.|.|TRBV10-3
TGTGCCATGGCTTCGTTGCGCGACGAGCAGTACTTC
CAMASLRDEQYF
>TRBJ2-5|.|.|TRBV19
TGTGCCAGTAGTATATTAGCGGAGCAAGAGACCCAGTACTTC
CASSILAEQETQYF
>TRBJ2-5|TRBD2|few|TRBV24-1
TGTGCCACCAGTACGACTAGCGGGAAGGAGACCCAGTACTTC
CATSTTSGKETQYF
>TRBJ2-2|TRBD1|many|TRBV4-1
TGCGCCAGCAGCCAAGTATTCGGCAGGGGGCGGCGTGGGGAGCTGTTTTTT
CASSQVFGRGRRGELFF
>TRBJ1-1|.|few|TRBV7-9
TGTGCCAGCAGCTTAGACAGGGTGGCCACTGAAGCTTTCTTT
CASSLDRVATEAFF
>TRBJ1-1|TRBD1|few|TRBV20-1
TGCAGTGCTAGAGATGGGACAGGGTCGCCTGAAGCTTTCTTT
CSARDGTGSPEAFF
>TRBJ2-7|.|few|TRBV7-2
TGTGCCAGCAGCTTTGCTGAGGGAAAACAGTACTTC
CASSFAEGKQYF
>TRBJ2-2|.|.|TRBV6-1
TGTGCCAGCAGACGCCCGCGGGTTCAGGGCACCGGGGAGCTGTTTTTT
CASRRPRVQGTGELFF